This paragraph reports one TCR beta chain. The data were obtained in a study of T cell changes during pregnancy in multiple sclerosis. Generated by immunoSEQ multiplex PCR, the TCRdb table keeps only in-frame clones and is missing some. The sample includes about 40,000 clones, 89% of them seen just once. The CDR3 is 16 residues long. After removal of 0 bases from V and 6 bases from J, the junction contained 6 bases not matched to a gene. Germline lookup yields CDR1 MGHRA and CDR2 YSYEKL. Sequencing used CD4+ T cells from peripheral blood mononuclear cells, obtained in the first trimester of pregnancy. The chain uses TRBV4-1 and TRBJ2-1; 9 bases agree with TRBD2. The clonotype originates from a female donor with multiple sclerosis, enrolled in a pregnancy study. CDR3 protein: CASSQDLASGINEQFF. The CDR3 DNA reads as TGCGCCAGCAGCCAAGATTTAGCTAGCGGGATCAATGAGCAGTTCTTC.